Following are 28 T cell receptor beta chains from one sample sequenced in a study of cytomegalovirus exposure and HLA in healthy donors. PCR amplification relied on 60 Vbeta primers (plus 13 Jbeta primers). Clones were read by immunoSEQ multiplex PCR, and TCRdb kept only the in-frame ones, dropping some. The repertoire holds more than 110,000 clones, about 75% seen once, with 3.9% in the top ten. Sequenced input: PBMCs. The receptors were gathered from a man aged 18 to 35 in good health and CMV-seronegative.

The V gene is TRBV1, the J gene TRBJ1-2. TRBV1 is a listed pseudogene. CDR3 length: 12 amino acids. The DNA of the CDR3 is TGCACCAGCAGGGTCCTGCGCTATGGCTACACCTTC. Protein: CTSRVLRYGYTF.

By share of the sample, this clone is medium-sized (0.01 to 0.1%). The CDR3 nucleotides are TGTGCCAGCAGTAAACAGGGGCCCACTGAAGCTTTCTTT. It translates to CASSKQGPTEAFF. V gene TRBV6-6 combines with J gene TRBJ1-1; TRBD1 matches 7 bases. The germline V gene encodes CDR1 MNHNY and CDR2 SVGAGI (reference sequence). The CDR3 runs to 13 residues. The J segment lost 4 bases and the V segment lost 5 bases, leaving 4 bases of the junction unmatched.

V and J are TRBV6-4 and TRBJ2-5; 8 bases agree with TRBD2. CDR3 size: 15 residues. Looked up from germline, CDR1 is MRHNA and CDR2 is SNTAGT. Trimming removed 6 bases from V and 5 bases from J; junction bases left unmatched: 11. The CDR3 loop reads CASSPSISSGETQYF. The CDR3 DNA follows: TGTGCCAGCAGCCCCTCAATTTCTAGCGGGGAGACCCAGTACTTC.

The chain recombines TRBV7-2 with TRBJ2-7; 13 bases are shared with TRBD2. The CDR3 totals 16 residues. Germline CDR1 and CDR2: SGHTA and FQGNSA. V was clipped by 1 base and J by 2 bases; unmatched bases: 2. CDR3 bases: TGTGCCAGCAGCTTAGAGGGACTAGCGGGGACCTACGAGCAGTACTTC. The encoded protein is CASSLEGLAGTYEQYF.

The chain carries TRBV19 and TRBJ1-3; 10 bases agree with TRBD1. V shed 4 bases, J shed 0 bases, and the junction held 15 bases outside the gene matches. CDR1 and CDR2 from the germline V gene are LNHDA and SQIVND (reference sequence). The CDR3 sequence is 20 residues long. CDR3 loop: CASSTQPGQGRYLSGNTIYF. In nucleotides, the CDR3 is TGTGCCAGTAGTACGCAACCGGGACAGGGGCGTTACCTCTCTGGAAACACCATATATTTT.

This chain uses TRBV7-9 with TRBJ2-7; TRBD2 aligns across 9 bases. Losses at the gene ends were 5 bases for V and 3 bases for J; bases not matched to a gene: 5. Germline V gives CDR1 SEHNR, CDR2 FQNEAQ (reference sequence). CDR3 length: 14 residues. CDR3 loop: CASSDSGRYYEQYF. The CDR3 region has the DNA TGTGCCAGCAGCGATAGCGGGAGATACTACGAGCAGTACTTC.

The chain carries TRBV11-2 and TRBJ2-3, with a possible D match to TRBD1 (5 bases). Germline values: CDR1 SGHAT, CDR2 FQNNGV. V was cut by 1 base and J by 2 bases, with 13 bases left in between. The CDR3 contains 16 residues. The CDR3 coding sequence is TGTGCCAGCAGCTTAGGGGGCAACAGGCACACAGATACGCAGTATTTT. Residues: CASSLGGNRHTDTQYF.

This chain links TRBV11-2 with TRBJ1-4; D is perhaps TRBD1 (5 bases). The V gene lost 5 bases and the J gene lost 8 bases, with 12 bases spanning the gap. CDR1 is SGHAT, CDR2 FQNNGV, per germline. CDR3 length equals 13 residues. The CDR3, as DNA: TGTGCCAGCAGCGACAGAGACTCCGAAAAACTGTTTTTT. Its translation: CASSDRDSEKLFF.

In DNA form, the CDR3 reads TGTGCCAGCAGAAGACAGGGCCTGGACACTGAAGCTTTCTTT. It yields the protein CASRRQGLDTEAFF. The rearrangement links TRBV11-3 to TRBJ1-1, with TRBD1 matching over 7 bases. The V segment lost 6 bases and the J segment 3 bases; nucleotides outside the gene matches: 7. From germline, CDR1 is SGHNT and CDR2 YENEEA. The CDR3 covers 14 residues.

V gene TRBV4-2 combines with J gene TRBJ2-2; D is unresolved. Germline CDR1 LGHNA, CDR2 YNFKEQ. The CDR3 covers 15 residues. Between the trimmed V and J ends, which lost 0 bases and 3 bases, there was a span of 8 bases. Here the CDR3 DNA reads TGTGCCAGCAGCCAAGATACGGTGGACACCGGGGAGCTGTTTTTT. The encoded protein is CASSQDTVDTGELFF.

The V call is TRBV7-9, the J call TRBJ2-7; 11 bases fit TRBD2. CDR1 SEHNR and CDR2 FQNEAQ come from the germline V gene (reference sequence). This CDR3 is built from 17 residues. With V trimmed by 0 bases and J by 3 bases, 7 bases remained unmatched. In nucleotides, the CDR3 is TGTGCCAGCAGCTTAGCGTCTACTAGCGGGAGTATCTACGAGCAGTACTTC. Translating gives CASSLASTSGSIYEQYF.

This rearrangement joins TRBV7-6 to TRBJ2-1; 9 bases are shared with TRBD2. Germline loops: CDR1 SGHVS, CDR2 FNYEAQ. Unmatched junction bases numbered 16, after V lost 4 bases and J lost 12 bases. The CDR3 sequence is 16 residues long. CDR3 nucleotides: TGTGCCAGCAGCTCCGTCGGGACTAGCACAAGGACGGGGCAGTTCTTC. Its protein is CASSSVGTSTRTGQFF.

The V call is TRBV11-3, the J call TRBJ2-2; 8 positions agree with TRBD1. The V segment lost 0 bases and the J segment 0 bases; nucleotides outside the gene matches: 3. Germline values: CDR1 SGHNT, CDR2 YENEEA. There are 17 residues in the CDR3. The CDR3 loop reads CASSLEPGQANTGELFF. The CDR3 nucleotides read TGTGCCAGCAGCTTAGAGCCGGGACAGGCGAACACCGGGGAGCTGTTTTTT.

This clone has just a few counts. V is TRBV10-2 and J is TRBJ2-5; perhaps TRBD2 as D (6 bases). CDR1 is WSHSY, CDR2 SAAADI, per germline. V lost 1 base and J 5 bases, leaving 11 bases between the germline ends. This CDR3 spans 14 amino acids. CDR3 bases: TGCGCCAGCAGTGAGTTCGGGGGTGGGGAGACCCAGTACTTC. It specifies CASSEFGGGETQYF.

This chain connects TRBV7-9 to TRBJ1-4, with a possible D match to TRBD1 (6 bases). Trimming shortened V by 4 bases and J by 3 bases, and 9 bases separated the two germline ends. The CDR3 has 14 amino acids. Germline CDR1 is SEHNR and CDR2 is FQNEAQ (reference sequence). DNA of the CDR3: TGTGCCAGCAGCTCAGGGGAACCTAATGAAAAACTGTTTTTT. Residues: CASSSGEPNEKLFF.

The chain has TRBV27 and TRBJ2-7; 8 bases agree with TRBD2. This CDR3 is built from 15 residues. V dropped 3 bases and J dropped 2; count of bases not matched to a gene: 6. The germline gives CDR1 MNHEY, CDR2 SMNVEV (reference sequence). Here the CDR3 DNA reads TGTGCCAGCAGTTTGGAGCCGGGAGGGGCCTACGAGCAGTACTTC. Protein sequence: CASSLEPGGAYEQYF.

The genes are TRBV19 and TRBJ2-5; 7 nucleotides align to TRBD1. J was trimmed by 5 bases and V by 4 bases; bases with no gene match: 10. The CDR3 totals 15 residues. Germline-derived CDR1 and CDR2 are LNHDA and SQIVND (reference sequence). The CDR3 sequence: CASSTPSQGVETQYF. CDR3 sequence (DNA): TGTGCCAGTAGTACACCTTCCCAGGGGGTCGAGACCCAGTACTTC.

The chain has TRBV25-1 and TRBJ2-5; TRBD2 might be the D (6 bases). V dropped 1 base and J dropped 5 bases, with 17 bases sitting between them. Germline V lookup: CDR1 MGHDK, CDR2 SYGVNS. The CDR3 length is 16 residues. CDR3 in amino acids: CASSESVTSTSETQYF. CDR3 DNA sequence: TGTGCCAGCAGTGAATCGGTGACTAGTACGTCGGAGACCCAGTACTTC.

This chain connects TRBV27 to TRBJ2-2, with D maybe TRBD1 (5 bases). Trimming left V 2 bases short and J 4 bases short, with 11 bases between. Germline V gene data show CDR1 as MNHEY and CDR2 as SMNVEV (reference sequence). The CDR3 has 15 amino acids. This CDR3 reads CASSLGGAGTGELFF. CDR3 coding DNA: TGTGCCAGCAGTTTAGGTGGGGCTGGCACCGGGGAGCTGTTTTTT.

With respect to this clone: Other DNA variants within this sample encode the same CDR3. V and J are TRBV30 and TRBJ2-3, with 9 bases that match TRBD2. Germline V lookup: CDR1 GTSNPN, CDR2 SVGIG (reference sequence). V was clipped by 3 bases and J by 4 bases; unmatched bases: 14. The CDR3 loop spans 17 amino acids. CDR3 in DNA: TGTGCCTGGAGCCCAGGGACGAGCGGGAGGAGGCCAGATACGCAGTATTTT. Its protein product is CAWSPGTSGRRPDTQYF.

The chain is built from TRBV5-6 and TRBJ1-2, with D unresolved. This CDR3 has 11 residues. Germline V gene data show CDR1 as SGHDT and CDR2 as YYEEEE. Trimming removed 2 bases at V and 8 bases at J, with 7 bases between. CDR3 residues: CASSLGGGYTF. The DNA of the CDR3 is TGTGCCAGCAGCTTAGGAGGAGGCTACACCTTC.

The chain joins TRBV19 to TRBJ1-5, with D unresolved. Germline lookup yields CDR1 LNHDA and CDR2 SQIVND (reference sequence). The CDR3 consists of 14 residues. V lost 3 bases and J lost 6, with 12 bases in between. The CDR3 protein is CASSIGVLGQPQHF. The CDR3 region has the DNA TGTGCCAGTAGTATCGGGGTACTAGGTCAGCCCCAGCATTTT. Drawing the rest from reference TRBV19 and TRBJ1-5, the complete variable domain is DGGITQSPKYLFRKEGQNVTLSCEQNLNHDAMYWYRQDPGQGLRLIYYSQIVNDFQKGDIAEGYSVSREKKESFPLTVTSAQKNPTAFYLCASSIGVLGQPQHFGDGTRLSIL.

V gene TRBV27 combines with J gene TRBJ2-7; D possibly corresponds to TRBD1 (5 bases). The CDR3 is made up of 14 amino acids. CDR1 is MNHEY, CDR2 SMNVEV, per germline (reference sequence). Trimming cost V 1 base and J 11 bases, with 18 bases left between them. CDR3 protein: CASSLFGGAGKEYF. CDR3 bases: TGTGCCAGCAGTTTATTTGGTGGGGCAGGGAAGGAGTACTTC.

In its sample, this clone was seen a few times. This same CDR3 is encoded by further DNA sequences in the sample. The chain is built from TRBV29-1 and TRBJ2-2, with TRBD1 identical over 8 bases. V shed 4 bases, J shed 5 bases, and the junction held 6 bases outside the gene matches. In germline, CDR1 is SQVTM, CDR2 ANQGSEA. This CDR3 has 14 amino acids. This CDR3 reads CSVGGDRGTGELFF. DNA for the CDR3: TGCAGCGTTGGCGGTGACAGGGGAACCGGGGAGCTGTTTTTT.

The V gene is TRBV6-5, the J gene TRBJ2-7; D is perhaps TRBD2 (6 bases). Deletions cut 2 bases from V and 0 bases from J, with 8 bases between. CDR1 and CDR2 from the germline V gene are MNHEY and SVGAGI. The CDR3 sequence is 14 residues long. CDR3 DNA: TGTGCCAGCAGTTACCTCGGGGGCTCCTACGAGCAGTACTTC. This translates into CASSYLGGSYEQYF.

In DNA form, the CDR3 reads TGTGCCAGCAGCTTGGACAGGGGAGCAACTAATGAAAAACTGTTTTTT. This translates into CASSLDRGATNEKLFF. V is TRBV7-8 and J is TRBJ1-4, with TRBD1 matching 9 bases. Trimming at V came to 3 bases and at J to 0 bases, leaving 2 bases not matched to a gene. The CDR3 spans 16 residues. Germline CDR1 reads SGHVS; CDR2 reads FQNEAQ.

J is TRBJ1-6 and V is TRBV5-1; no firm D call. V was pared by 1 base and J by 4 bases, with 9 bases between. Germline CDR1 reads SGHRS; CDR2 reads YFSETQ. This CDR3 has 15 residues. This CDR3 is CASSLTEDYNSPLHF. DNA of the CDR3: TGCGCCAGCAGCTTGACAGAAGATTATAATTCACCCCTCCACTTT.

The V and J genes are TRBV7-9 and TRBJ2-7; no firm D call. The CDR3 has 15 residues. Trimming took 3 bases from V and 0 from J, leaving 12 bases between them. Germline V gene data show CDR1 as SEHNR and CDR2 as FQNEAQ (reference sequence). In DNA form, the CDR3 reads TGTGCCAGCAGCTTTACAACGAGGAGCTCCTACGAGCAGTACTTC. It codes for CASSFTTRSSYEQYF.